What follows are 16 T cell receptor beta chains derived from one specimen sequenced in a study of blood T cell repertoires in COVID-19 (dated by TCRdb to the early 2020s). The protocol used for the library was the immunoSEQ multiplex PCR assay. TCRdb stores this immuneACCESS table with in-frame sequences only. Part of the clones is absent; in the studies checked, under half of the shortfall reflects unresolved V genes, and no reason is known for the rest. The sample records about 190,000 clones, about 81% of which are singletons. The ten most abundant clones make up 12% of the sample. Sequenced sample: peripheral blood. These receptors were collected from a woman older than 75 with COVID-19, enrolled during active disease.

The rearrangement joins TRBV5-1 to TRBJ1-1; D ambiguous. Germline CDR1 reads SGHRS; CDR2 reads YFSETQ. The V end lost 2 bases, the J end lost 0 bases, and 8 bases lay between the germline ends. This CDR3 region has 14 residues. As DNA, the CDR3 is TGCGCCAGCAGCTTTACTCATCTGAACACTGAAGCTTTCTTT. This sequence encodes CASSFTHLNTEAFF.

J is TRBJ2-7 and V is TRBV5-1; TRBD1 might be the D (5 bases). Germline lookup yields CDR1 SGHRS and CDR2 YFSETQ. Trimming took 2 bases from V and 7 from J, leaving 7 bases between them. The CDR3 runs to 11 residues. The CDR3 DNA sequence: TGCGCCAGCAGCTTTAGGACAGAGCAGTACTTC. This codes for CASSFRTEQYF.

The rearrangement links TRBV28 to TRBJ2-7; D might be TRBD2 (5 bases). CDR3 size: 16 residues. V gave up 5 bases and J gave up 5 bases, with 22 bases separating them. Germline loops: CDR1 MDHEN, CDR2 SYDVKM. The CDR3 DNA is TGTGCCAGCAGTCGGATCCCGGGCCGAGGGCCCAACGAGCAGTACTTC. Its protein product is CASSRIPGRGPNEQYF.

Only a few counts were recorded for this clone. The chain recombines TRBV19 with TRBJ1-1; D perhaps matches TRBD1 (6 bases). Germline CDR1 reads LNHDA; CDR2 reads SQIVND (reference sequence). Trimming shortened V by 6 bases and J by 1 base, and 12 bases separated the two germline ends. The CDR3 length is 14 residues. In DNA, the CDR3 is TGTGCCAGTAGGAGCGGGGGCAAGAACACTGAAGCTTTCTTT. Its protein product is CASRSGGKNTEAFF.

V usage is TRBV11-2 and J usage is TRBJ1-4; D perhaps matches TRBD1 (5 bases). Germline V gene lookup returns CDR1 SGHAT and CDR2 FQNNGV. The CDR3 extends over 14 amino acids. V was clipped by 1 base and J by 3 bases, with 6 bases between them. The CDR3 region has the DNA TGTGCCAGCAGCTTAGGACAGCCTAATGAAAAACTGTTTTTT. This encodes CASSLGQPNEKLFF.

V usage is TRBV7-2 and J usage is TRBJ2-7, with 11 bases that match TRBD2. From germline, CDR1 is SGHTA and CDR2 FQGNSA. The CDR3 sequence is 15 residues long. The ends lost 5 bases at V and 3 bases at J; junction bases unmatched: 6. CDR3 protein: CASSTASGGLYEQYF. The DNA for the CDR3 is TGTGCCAGCAGCACGGCTAGCGGGGGGCTCTACGAGCAGTACTTC.

This chain links TRBV29-1 with TRBJ2-7; D is perhaps TRBD2 (6 bases). The V end was cut by 4 bases, the J end by 7 bases, with 11 bases between. The length of the CDR3 is 11 residues. CDR1 SQVTM and CDR2 ANQGSEA come from the germline V gene. This CDR3 reads CSVGGVGEQYF. Written as DNA, the CDR3 is TGCAGCGTTGGGGGGGTTGGGGAGCAGTACTTC.

The chain carries TRBV24-1 and TRBJ1-1; the D is unclear. Germline loops: CDR1 KGHDR, CDR2 SFDVKD. Between the trimmed V and J ends, which lost 0 bases and 3 bases, there was a span of 4 bases. The CDR3 is 13 residues long. This CDR3 is CATSDLFYTEAFF. CDR3 bases: TGTGCCACCAGTGATTTGTTCTACACTGAAGCTTTCTTT.

The chain carries TRBV4-1 and TRBJ2-3; TRBD2 aligns across 7 bases. The CDR3 has 15 residues. V dropped 1 base and J dropped 4; count of bases not matched to a gene: 5. CDR1 and CDR2 from the germline V gene are MGHRA and YSYEKL. The CDR3 loop reads CASSQVLTSPDTQYF. The CDR3 DNA reads TGCGCCAGCAGCCAAGTTCTGACTAGCCCAGATACGCAGTATTTT.

The rearrangement uses TRBV4-3 and TRBJ2-3; D is undetermined. The CDR3 has 16 amino acids. Looked up from germline, CDR1 is LGHNA and CDR2 is YSLEER. V dropped 0 bases and J dropped 4 bases, with 14 bases sitting between them. CDR3 sequence: CASSQDQLRFSDTQYF. CDR3 nucleotides: TGCGCCAGCAGCCAAGATCAACTCCGTTTTTCAGATACGCAGTATTTT.

CDR3 region: CASSFSAKNIQYF. As DNA, the CDR3 is TGTGCCAGCAGCTTTTCGGCCAAAAACATTCAGTACTTC. The V call is TRBV7-2, the J call TRBJ2-4; D is uncertain. CDR1 and CDR2 (germline): SGHTA, FQGNSA. The V and J ends lost 3 bases and 1 base respectively, with 4 bases between them. CDR3 length: 13 amino acids.

This chain joins TRBV2 and TRBJ1-5, with 8 bases that match TRBD1. V was clipped by 2 bases and J by 4 bases; unmatched bases: 1. In germline, CDR1 is SNHLY, CDR2 FYNNEI. The CDR3 extends over 14 amino acids. This CDR3 reads CASSERTGNQPQHF. The CDR3, as DNA: TGTGCCAGCAGTGAAAGGACAGGGAATCAGCCCCAGCATTTT.

The chain carries TRBV29-1 and TRBJ1-4; perhaps TRBD1 as D (5 bases). The CDR3 totals 16 residues. Per germline, CDR1 SQVTM and CDR2 ANQGSEA. V was shortened by 4 bases and J by 4 bases, with 19 bases between the two germline ends. The CDR3 protein is CSVASLRDLDNEKLFF. CDR3 DNA: TGCAGCGTTGCATCGTTACGGGACTTGGATAATGAAAAACTGTTTTTT.

J is TRBJ1-1 and V is TRBV28, with TRBD1 identical over 10 bases. V dropped 4 bases and J dropped 11; count of bases not matched to a gene: 10. CDR1 and CDR2 (germline): MDHEN, SYDVKM. CDR3 length: 14 amino acids. As DNA, the CDR3 is TGTGCCAGCAGTTCCACCGGGACAGGGGATAAGGCTTTCTTT. It translates to CASSSTGTGDKAFF.

The rearrangement joins TRBV28 to TRBJ2-7; TRBD1 is a possible D gene (6 bases). The CDR3 length is 14 residues. CDR1 is MDHEN and CDR2 is SYDVKM in the germline V gene. Trimming removed 3 bases from V and 7 bases from J, with 16 bases in between. CDR3 coding DNA: TGTGCCAGCAGTTTCGGACAGCCTAGGGAAGAGCAGTACTTC. Protein sequence: CASSFGQPREEQYF.

The chain is built from TRBV5-3 and TRBJ2-1, with TRBD1 matching 9 bases. TRBV5-3 is flagged as an ORF with uncertain function. V shed 4 bases, J shed 9 bases, and the junction held 8 bases outside the gene matches. The CDR3 is 14 amino acids. CDR3: CARSLKKTGGEQFF. The CDR3 DNA sequence: TGTGCCAGAAGCCTGAAAAAGACAGGGGGTGAGCAGTTCTTC.